This T cell receptor beta chain originates from a study of shared clonotypes between healthy human individuals. With respect to this clone: Its antigen remains unknown.

The CDR3 has 15 residues. In germline, CDR1 is SGHRS, CDR2 YFSETQ. Trimming removed 5 bases from V and 3 bases from J; junction bases left unmatched: 3. Study-level results: The study found lower generation probabilities in non-shared clonotypes than in those shared by all four donors.

Every subset's genomic DNA went evenly onto several immunoSEQ plates. TCRdb's copy holds only in-frame clones and misses some; the assay was immunoSEQ multiplex PCR. The sample yields over a million clones, roughly 74% seen once. The source material was memory CD4+ T cells from PBMCs. Subset meaning: CD45RA-negative fraction. The clonotype comes from a man in his late teens or twenties in good health. Some clones in this sample may be carry-over from other donors' samples. The V gene is TRBV5-1, the J gene TRBJ2-2, with 11 bases fitting TRBD2. The CDR3 coding sequence is TGCGCCAGCAGGCTAGCGGGAGGTCACACCGGGGAGCTGTTTTTT. This gives the protein CASRLAGGHTGELFF.